The sample holds one count of the clone carrying this T cell receptor (beta chain). Its antigen is not identified. This sample is part of a study of cytomegalovirus exposure and HLA in healthy donors. The study's findings and limits: It was assumed in the presence/absence analyses that sequencing depth was roughly uniform across donors.

Healthy bone marrow donors made up the cohort. Trimming cost V 7 bases and J 2 bases; bases outside gene matches: 5. Germline-derived CDR1 and CDR2 are SQVTM and ANQGSEA. CDR3 length: 12 residues. The primer mix had 60 Vbeta and 13 Jbeta primers. Clones were read by immunoSEQ multiplex PCR, and TCRdb kept only the in-frame ones, dropping some. The data hold around 150,000 clones, with around 84% observed a single time. V usage is TRBV29-1 and J usage is TRBJ2-7; 7 bases are shared with TRBD1. The sequenced material came from PBMCs. This TCR was recovered from a man aged 18 to 29 in good health and CMV-seronegative. CDR3 sequence reads: CSARDSPYEQYF. In DNA form, the CDR3 reads TGCAGCGCTAGGGACAGTCCCTACGAGCAGTACTTC.